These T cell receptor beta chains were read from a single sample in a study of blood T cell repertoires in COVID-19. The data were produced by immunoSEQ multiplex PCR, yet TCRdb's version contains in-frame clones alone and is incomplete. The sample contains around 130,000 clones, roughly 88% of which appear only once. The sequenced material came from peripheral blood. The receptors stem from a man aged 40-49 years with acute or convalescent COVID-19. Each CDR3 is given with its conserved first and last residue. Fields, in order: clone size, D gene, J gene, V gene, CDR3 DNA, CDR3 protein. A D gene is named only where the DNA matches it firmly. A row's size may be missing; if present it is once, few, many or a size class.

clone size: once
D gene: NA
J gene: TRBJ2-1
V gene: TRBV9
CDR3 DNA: TGTGCCAGCAGCGTCACACAGGGTAGCGCCTACAATGAGCAGTTCTTC
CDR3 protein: CASSVTQGSAYNEQFF

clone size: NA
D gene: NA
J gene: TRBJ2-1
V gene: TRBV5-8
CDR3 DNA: TGTGCCAGCAGCTTCCTACGCGACAACTCCTACAATGAGCAGTTCTTC
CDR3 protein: CASSFLRDNSYNEQFF

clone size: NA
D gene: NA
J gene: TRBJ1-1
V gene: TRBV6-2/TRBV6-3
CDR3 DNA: TGTGCCAGCAGTTATGTGCCGCCGGGGGTACCCACTGAAGCTTTCTTT
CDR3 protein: CASSYVPPGVPTEAFF

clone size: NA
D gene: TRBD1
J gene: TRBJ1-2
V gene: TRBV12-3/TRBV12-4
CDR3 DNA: TGTGCCAGCACCATGGGACAGGGGTATGGCTACACCTTC
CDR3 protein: CASTMGQGYGYTF

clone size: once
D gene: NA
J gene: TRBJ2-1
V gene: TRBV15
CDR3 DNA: TGTGCCACCAGCAGAGGTGACATTAATGAGCAGTTCTTC
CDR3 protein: CATSRGDINEQFF

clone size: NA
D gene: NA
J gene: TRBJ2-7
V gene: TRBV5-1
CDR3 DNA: TGCGCCAGCAGCCCCCTCCGGCGAGCGTGGCACGAGCAGTACTTC
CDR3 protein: CASSPLRRAWHEQYF

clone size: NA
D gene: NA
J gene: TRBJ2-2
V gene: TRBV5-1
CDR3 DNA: TGCGCCAGCAGCCCAAACGTAGCGAACACCGGGGAGCTGTTTTTT
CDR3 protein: CASSPNVANTGELFF

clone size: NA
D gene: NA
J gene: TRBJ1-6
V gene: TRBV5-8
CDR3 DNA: TGTGCCAGCGGGCGGGACCTCCATAATTCACCCCTCCACTTT
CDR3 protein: CASGRDLHNSPLHF

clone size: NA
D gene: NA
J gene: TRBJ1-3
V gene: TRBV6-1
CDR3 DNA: TGTGCCAGCAGTGAAGCGAGGGCAGTCGGAAACACCATATATTTT
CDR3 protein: CASSEARAVGNTIYF

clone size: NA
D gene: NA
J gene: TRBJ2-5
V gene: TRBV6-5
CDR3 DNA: TGTGCCAGCAGTTTCAGCCAAGAGACCCAGTACTTC
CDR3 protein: CASSFSQETQYF

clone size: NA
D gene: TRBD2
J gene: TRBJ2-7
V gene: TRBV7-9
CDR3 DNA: TGTGCCAGCAGCCCCGGGGGGGGCGGGTACGAGCAGTACTTC
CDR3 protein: CASSPGGGGYEQYF

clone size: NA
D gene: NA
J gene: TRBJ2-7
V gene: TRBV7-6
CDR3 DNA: TGTGCCAGCAGCTTAAGAGGATCCCACGAGCAGTACTTC
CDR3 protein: CASSLRGSHEQYF

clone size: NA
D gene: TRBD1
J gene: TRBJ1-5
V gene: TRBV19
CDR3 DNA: TGTGCCAGTAGTGCAACCGGGACAGGGTTATCTCAGCCCCAGCATTTT
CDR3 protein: CASSATGTGLSQPQHF

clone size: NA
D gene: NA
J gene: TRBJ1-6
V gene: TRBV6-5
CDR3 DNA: TGTGCCAGCAGTTATCATGGGGGGAATTCACCCCTCCACTTT
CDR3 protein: CASSYHGGNSPLHF

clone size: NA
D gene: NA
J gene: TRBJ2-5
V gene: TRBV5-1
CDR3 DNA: TGCGCCAGCAACATACAGGGTGGACAAGAGACCCAGTACTTC
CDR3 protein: CASNIQGGQETQYF

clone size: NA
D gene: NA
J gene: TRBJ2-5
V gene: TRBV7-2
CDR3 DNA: TGTGCCAGCAGCGTCGGGGGTCCGGAGACCCAGTACTTC
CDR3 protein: CASSVGGPETQYF

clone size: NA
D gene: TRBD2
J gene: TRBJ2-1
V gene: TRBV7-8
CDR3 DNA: TGTGCCAGCAGCCCGGCTAGCGGATACAATGAGCAGTTCTTC
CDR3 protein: CASSPASGYNEQFF

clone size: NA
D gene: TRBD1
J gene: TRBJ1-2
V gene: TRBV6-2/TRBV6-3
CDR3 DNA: TGTGCCAGCAGTTATGCGGGACAGGGAAAGGGAGCTAACTATGGCTACACCTTC
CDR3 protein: CASSYAGQGKGANYGYTF

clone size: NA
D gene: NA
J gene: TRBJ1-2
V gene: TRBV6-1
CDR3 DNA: TGTGCCAGCAGCAAACAGGATTCCTATGGCTACACCTTC
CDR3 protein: CASSKQDSYGYTF

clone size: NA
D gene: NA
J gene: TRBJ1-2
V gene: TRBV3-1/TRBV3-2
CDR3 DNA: TGTGCCAGCAGCCAAGACGCGGCTTCCTATGGCTACACCTTC
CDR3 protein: CASSQDAASYGYTF

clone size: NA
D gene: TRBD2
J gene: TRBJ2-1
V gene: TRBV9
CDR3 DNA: TGTGCCAGCAGCCTCGGGGAGCGGGGGTCCTACAATGAGCAGTTCTTC
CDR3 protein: CASSLGERGSYNEQFF

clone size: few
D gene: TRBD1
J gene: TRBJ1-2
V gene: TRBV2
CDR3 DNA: TGTGCCAGCAGTGCAGGACAGGACTATGGCTACACCTTC
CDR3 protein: CASSAGQDYGYTF

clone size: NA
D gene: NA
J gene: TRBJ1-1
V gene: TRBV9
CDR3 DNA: TGTGCCAGCAGCGTAGCGGAGGACAGCCCGATGGTCGCTGAAGCTTTCTTT
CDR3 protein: CASSVAEDSPMVAEAFF

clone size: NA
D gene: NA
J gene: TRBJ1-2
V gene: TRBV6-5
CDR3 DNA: TGTGCCAGCAGACCCCGGGACACATACTATGGCTACACCTTC
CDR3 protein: CASRPRDTYYGYTF

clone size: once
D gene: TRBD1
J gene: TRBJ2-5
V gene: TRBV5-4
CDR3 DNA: TGTGCCAGCAGCGACGGGACAGTAATAGCGGAGACCCAGTACTTC
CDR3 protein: CASSDGTVIAETQYF

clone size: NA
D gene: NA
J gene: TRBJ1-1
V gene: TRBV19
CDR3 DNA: TGTGCCAGTAGTATGAGAGACAGGACGGCTTTCTTT
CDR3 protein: CASSMRDRTAFF

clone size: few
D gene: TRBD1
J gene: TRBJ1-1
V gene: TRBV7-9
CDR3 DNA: TGTGCCAGCAGCCTAGCAACAGGGGCCACTGAAGCTTTCTTT
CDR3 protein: CASSLATGATEAFF

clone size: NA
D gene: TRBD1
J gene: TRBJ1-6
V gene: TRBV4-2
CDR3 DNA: TGTGCCAGCAGCCAAGAAGAGGGGGCGAGCTCCTATAATTCACCCCTCCACTTT
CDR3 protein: CASSQEEGASSYNSPLHF

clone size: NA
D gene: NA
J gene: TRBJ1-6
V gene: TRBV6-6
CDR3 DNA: TGTGCCAGCAGCGCTGCTCCGCTAGGTTCACCCCTCCACTTT
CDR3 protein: CASSAAPLGSPLHF

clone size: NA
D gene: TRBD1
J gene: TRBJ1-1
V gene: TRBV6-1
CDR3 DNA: TGTGCCAGCAGTGAACAAGGGACAGGGAGGGCTTTCTTT
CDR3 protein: CASSEQGTGRAFF

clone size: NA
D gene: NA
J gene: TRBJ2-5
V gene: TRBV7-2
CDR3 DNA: TGTGCCAGCAGCTTAGCGGGTAGGGGCATCGAGACCCAGTACTTC
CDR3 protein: CASSLAGRGIETQYF

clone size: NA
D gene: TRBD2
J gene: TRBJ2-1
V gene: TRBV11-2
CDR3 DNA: TGTGCCAGCAGCTTAGAGGTCTTAGCGGGGGCCTCCTACAATGAGCAGTTCTTC
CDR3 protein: CASSLEVLAGASYNEQFF

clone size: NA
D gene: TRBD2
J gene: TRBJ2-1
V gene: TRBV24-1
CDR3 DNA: TGTGCCACCAGTGACCAAAGCGGGAGGGTTTACAATGAGCAGTTCTTC
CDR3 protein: CATSDQSGRVYNEQFF

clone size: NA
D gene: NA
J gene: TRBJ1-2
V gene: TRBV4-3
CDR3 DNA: TGCGCCAGCAGCCAATCTGGCGGCAGCTATGGCTACACCTTC
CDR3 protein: CASSQSGGSYGYTF

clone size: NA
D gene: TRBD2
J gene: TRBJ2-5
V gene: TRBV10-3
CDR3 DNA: TGTGCCATCCGCGGAGCGGGAGCGGGTGAGACCCAGTACTTC
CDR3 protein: CAIRGAGAGETQYF

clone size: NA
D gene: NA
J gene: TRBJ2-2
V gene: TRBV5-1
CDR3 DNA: TGCGCCAGCAGCTTGATAACCGGGGAGCTGTTTTTT
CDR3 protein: CASSLITGELFF

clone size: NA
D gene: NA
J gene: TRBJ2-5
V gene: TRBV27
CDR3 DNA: TGTGCCAGCAGTTTAGTAGGGAGAAGAGGGGAGACCCAGTACTTC
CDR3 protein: CASSLVGRRGETQYF

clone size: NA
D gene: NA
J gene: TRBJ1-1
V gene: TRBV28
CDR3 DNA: TGTGCCAGCAGTCCCGGGGGACGGAACACTGAAGCTTTCTTT
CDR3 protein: CASSPGGRNTEAFF

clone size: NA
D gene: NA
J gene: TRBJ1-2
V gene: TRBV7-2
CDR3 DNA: TGTGCCAGCAGTAACCGGAGGGGCGGCTATGGCTACACCTTC
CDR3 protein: CASSNRRGGYGYTF

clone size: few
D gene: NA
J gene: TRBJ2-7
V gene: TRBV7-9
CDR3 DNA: TGTGCCAGCAGCTTAGAGGCGGAAACCGAGCAGTACTTC
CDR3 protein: CASSLEAETEQYF

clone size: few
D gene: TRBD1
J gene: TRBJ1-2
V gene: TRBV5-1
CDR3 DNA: TGCGCCAGCAGCTCGGGACAGAGAGCTTATGGCTACACCTTC
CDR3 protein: CASSSGQRAYGYTF

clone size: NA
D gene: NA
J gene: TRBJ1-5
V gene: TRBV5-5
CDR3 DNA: TGTGCCAGCAGCTCGACAGGTTATAGCAATCAGCCCCAGCATTTT
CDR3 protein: CASSSTGYSNQPQHF

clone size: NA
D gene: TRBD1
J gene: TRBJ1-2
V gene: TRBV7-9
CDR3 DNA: TGTGCCAGCAGCACAGCTACAGGGGCAAGCAACTATGGCTACACCTTC
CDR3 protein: CASSTATGASNYGYTF

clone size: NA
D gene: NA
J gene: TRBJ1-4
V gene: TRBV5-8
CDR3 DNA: TGTGCCAGCAGCTTGGAGTCGGGAGGGGCAACTAATGAAAAACTGTTTTTT
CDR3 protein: CASSLESGGATNEKLFF

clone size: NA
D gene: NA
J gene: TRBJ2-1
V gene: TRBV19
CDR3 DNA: TGTGCCAGTAGCCTCGGAGATGAGCAGTTCTTC
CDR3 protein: CASSLGDEQFF

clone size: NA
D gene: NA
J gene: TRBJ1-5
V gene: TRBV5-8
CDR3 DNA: TGTGCCAGCAGCTTGGGGGCCCGGCAGGGACAGCCCCAGCATTTT
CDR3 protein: CASSLGARQGQPQHF

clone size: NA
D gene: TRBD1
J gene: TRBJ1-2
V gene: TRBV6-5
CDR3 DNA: TGTGCCAGCAGCTCGACAGGGACCTCAGGTGGCTACACCTTC
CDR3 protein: CASSSTGTSGGYTF

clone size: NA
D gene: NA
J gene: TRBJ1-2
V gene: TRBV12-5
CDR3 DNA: TGTGCTAGTGGTTTGAACGGACAGAACCTAAACTATGGCTACACCTTC
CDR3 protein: CASGLNGQNLNYGYTF

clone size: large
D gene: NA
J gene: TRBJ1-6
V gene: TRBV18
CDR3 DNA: TGTGCCAGCTCACCTTCCGGGTCCCGGGATTCACCCCTCCACTTT
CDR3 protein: CASSPSGSRDSPLHF

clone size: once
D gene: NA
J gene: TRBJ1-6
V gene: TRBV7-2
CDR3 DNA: TGTGCCAGCAGCTTAGCCCCAGGGGCAAATTCACCCCTCCACTTT
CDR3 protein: CASSLAPGANSPLHF

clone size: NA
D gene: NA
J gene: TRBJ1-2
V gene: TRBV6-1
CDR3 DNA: TGTGCCAGCAGTGAACAGCTTGCGGGTGATGGCTACACCTTC
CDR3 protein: CASSEQLAGDGYTF

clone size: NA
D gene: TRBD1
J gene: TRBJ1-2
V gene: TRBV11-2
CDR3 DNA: TGTGCCAGCAGCTTAGAACGGGACAGTACTTCTAACTATGGCTACACCTTC
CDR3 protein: CASSLERDSTSNYGYTF

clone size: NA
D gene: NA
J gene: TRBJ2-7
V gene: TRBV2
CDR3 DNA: TGTGCCAGCAGTGATGGAGGGAACGCCTACGAGCAGTACTTC
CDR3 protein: CASSDGGNAYEQYF